Listed below are T cell receptor beta chains from one sample, sequenced in a study of cytomegalovirus exposure and HLA in healthy donors. TCRdb's copy holds only in-frame clones and misses some; the assay was immunoSEQ multiplex PCR. The sample shows some 240,000 clones, around 90% of them seen only once. Sequencing was done on a sample of PBMCs. These receptors all come from a girl aged 2 to 9 in good health and CMV-seronegative. Each CDR3 is given without its conserved first and last residue.

J: TRBJ2-7
V: TRBV27
CDR3: ATAMGQAYEQY

J: TRBJ2-1
V: TRBV5-6
CDR3: ASSLNSGGAWHEQF

J: TRBJ2-1
V: TRBV28
CDR3: ASSLTGGIGYNEQF

J: TRBJ1-1
V: TRBV6-4
CDR3: ASSLEQNTEAF

J: TRBJ1-2
V: TRBV5-1
CDR3: ASSLEWGRGVGYT

J: TRBJ1-2
V: TRBV9
CDR3: ASSAGQGEVNYGYT

J: TRBJ1-2
V: TRBV6-6
CDR3: AATYPGEANYGYT

J: TRBJ2-7
V: TRBV5-5
CDR3: ASSLSGNYEQY

J: TRBJ2-7
V: TRBV7-9
CDR3: ASSLSVMGAEQY

J: TRBJ1-4
V: TRBV29-1
CDR3: SVLQGGLNEKLF

J: TRBJ2-5
V: TRBV6-4
CDR3: ASSDRQGTQY